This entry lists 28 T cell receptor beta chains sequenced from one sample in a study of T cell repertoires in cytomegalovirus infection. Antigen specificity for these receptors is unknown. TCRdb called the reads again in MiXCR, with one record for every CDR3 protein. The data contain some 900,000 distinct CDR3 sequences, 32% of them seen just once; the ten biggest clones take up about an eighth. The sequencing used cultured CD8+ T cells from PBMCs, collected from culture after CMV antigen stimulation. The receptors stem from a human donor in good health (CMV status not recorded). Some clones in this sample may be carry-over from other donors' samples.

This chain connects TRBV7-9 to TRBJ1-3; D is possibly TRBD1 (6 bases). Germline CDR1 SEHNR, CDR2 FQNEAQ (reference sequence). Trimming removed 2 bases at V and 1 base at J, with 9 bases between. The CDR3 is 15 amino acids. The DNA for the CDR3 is TGTGCCAGCAGCTTACGGGACACATCTGGAAACACCATATATTTT. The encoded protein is CASSLRDTSGNTIYF.

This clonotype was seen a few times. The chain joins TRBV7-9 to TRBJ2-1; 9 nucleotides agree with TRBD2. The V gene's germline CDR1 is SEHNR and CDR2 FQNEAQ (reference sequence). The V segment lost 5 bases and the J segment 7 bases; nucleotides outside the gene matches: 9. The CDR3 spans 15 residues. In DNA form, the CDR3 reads TGTGCCAGCAGCCCCGCGGGGGGGGGGGCGAATGAGCAGTTCTTC. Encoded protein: CASSPAGGGANEQFF.

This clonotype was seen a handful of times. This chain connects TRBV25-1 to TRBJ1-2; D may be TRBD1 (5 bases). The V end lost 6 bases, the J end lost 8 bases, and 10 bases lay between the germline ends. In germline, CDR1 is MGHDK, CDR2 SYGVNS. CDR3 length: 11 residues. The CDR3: CASRIGDGYTF. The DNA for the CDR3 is TGTGCCAGCAGGATAGGGGACGGCTACACCTTC.

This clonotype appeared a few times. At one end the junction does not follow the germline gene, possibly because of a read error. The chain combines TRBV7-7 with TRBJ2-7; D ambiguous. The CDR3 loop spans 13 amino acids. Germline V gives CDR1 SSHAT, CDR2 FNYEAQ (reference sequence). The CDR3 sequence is CASSLELGYEQYF. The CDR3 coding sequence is TGTGCTAGCAGCTTAGAGCTGGGCTACGAGCAGTACTTC. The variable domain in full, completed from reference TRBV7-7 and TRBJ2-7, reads GAGVSQSPRYKVTKRGQDVTLRCDPISSHATLYWYQQALGQGPEFLTYFNYEAQPDKSGLPSDRFSAERPEGSISTLTIQRTEQRDSAMYRCASSLELGYEQYFGPGTRLTVT.

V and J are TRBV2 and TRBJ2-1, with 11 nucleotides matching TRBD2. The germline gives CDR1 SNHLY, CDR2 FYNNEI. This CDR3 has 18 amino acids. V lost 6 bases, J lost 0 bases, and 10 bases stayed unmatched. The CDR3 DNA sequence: TGTGCCAGCAGCAGCGAGACTAGCGGGGTGAGCTCCTACAATGAGCAGTTCTTC. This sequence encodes CASSSETSGVSSYNEQFF.

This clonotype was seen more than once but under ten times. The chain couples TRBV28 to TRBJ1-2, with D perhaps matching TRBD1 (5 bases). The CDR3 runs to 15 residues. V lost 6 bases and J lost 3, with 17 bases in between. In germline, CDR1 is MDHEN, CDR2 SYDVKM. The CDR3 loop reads CASSFQGRHYYGYTF. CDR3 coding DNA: TGTGCCAGCAGCTTCCAGGGACGGCACTACTATGGCTACACCTTC.

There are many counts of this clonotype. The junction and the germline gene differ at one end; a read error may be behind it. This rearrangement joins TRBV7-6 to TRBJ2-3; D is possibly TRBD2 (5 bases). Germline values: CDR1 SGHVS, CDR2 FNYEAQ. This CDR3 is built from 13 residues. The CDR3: CASSLEGSDTQYF. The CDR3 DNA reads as TGTGCCAGCAGTTTAGAGGGTTCAGATACGCAGTATTTT. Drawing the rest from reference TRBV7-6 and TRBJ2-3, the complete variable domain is GAGVSQSPRYKVTKRGQDVALRCDPISGHVSLYWYRQALGQGPEFLTYFNYEAQQDKSGLPNDRFSAERPEGSISTLTIQRTEQRDSAMYRCASSLEGSDTQYFGPGTRLTVL.

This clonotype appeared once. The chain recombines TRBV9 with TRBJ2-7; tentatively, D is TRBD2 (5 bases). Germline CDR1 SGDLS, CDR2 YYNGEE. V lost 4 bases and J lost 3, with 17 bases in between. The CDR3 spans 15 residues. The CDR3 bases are TGTGCCAGCAGCCCCCGTACCGGGGTGATCTACGAGCAGTACTTC. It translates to CASSPRTGVIYEQYF.

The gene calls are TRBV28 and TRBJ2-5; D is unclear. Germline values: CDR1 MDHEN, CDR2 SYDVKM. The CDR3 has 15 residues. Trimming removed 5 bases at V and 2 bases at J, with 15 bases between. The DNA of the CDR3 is TGTGCCAGCAGTACGCTCGACAAGGTTCAAGAGACCCAGTACTTC. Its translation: CASSTLDKVQETQYF.

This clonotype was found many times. CDR3 region: CASSDLSGGAGDEQFF. Written as DNA, the CDR3 is TGTGCCAGCAGCGACCTTAGCGGGGGGGCCGGGGATGAGCAGTTCTTC. The chain employs TRBV7-8 and TRBJ2-1; 11 nucleotides match TRBD2. CDR1 SGHVS and CDR2 FQNEAQ come from the germline V gene. The junction had 11 bases not matched to a gene; V was cut back by 5 bases and J by 8 bases. The CDR3 runs to 16 residues.

The CDR3 DNA reads as TGTGCCAGCAGCTTGGGCTCCAACCAAGAGACCCAGTACTTC. Amino acids: CASSLGSNQETQYF. The rearrangement links TRBV11-2 to TRBJ2-5; D unresolved. The CDR3 has 14 amino acids. Germline lookup yields CDR1 SGHAT and CDR2 FQNNGV. V dropped 3 bases and J dropped 0 bases, with 8 bases sitting between them.

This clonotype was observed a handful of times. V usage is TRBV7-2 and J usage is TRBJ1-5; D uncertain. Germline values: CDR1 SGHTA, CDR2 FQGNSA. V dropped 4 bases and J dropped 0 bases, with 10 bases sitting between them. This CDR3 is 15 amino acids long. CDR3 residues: CASSSREYSNQPQHF. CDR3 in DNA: TGTGCCAGCAGCTCCCGGGAGTATAGCAATCAGCCCCAGCATTTT.

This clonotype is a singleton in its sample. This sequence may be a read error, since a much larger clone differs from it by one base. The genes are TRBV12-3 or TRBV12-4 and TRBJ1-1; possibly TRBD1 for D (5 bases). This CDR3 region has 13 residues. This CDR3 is CVSSLPGETEAFF. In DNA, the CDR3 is TGTGTCAGCAGCCTCCCGGGGGAAACTGAAGCTTTCTTT.

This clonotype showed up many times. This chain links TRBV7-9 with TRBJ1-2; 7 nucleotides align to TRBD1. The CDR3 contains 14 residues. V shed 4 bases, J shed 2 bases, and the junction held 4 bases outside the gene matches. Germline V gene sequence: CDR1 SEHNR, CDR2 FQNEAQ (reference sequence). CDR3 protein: CASSWGQTNYGYTF. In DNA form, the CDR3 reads TGTGCCAGCAGCTGGGGACAGACAAACTATGGCTACACCTTC.

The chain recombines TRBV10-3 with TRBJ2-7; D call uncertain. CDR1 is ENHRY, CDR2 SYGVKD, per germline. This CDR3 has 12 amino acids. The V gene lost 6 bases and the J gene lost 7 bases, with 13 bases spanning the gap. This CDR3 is CAISSSLGEQYV. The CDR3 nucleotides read TGTGCCATCAGCTCATCCCTCGGGGAGCAGTACGTC.

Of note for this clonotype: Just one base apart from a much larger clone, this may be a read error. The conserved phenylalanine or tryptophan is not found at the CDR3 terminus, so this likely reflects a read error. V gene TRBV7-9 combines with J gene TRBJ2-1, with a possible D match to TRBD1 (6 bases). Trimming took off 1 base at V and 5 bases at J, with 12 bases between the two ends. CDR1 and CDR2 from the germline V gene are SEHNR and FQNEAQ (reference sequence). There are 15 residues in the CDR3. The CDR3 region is CASSLGWPGDNEQFS. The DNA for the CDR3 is TGTGCCAGCAGCTTAGGATGGCCAGGGGACAATGAGCAGTTCTCC.

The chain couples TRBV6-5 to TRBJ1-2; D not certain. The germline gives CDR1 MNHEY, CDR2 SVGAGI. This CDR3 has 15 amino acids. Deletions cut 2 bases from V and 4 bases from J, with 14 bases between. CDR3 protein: CASSYRPDDLYGYTF. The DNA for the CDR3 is TGTGCCAGCAGTTACCGTCCAGATGACCTCTATGGCTACACCTTC.

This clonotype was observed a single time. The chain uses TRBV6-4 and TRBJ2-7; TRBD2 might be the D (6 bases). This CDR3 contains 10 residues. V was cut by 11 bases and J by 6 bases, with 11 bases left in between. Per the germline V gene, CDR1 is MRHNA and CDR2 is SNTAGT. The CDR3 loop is CAWPGSEQYV. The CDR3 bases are TGTGCCTGGCCCGGGAGCGAGCAGTACGTC.

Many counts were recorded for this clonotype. DNA for the CDR3: TGTGCCAGCAGCTTTGGGACAGGGGGTTCACCCCTCCACTTT. Translation gives CASSFGTGGSPLHF. V gene TRBV27 combines with J gene TRBJ1-6; 11 nucleotides line up with TRBD1. The CDR3 consists of 14 residues. The V gene's germline CDR1 is MNHEY and CDR2 SMNVEV (reference sequence). V gave up 6 bases and J gave up 9 bases; unmatched junction bases: 4.

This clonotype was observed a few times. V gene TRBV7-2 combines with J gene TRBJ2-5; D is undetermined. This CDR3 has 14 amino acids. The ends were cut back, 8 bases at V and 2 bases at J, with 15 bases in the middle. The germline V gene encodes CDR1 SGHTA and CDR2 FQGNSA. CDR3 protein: CASEIFARQETQYF. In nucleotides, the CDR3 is TGTGCCAGCGAAATCTTCGCTAGACAAGAGACCCAGTACTTC.

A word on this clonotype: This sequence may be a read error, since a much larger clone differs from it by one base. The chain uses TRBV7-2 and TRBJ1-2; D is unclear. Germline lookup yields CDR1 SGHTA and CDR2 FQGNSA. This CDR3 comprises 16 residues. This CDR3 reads CVSSLGPLKGGGGYTF. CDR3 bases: TGTGTCAGCAGCTTAGGCCCCCTGAAGGGTGGAGGCGGCTACACCTTC.

Here the CDR3 reads CASSFSVPGQGPNTEAFF. The CDR3 coding sequence is TGTGCCAGCAGCTTCTCCGTCCCGGGACAGGGGCCGAACACTGAAGCTTTCTTT. The chain couples TRBV12-3 or TRBV12-4 to TRBJ1-1; 10 bases fit TRBD1. The length of the CDR3 is 18 residues. The J segment lost 1 base and the V segment lost 6 bases, leaving 14 bases of the junction unmatched.

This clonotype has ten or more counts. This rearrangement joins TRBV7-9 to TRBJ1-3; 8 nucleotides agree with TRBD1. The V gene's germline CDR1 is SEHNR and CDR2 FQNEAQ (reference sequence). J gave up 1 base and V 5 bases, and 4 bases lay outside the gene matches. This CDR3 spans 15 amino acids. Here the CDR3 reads CASSPRQGSGNTIYF. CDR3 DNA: TGTGCCAGCAGCCCGCGACAGGGGTCTGGAAACACCATATATTTT.

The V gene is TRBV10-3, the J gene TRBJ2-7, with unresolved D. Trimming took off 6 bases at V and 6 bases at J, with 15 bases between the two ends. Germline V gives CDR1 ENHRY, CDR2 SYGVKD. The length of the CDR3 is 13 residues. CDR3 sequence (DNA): TGTGCCATCAGCGGTGATCCTACGGGCGAGCAGTACTTC. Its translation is CAISGDPTGEQYF.

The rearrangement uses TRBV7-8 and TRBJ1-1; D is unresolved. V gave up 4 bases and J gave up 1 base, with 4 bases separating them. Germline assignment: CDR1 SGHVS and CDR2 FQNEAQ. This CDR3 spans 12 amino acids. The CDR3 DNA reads TGTGCCAGCAGCTCGACGAACACTGAAGCTTTCTTT. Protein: CASSSTNTEAFF. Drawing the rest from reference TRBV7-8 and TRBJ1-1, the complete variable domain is GAGVSQSPRYKVAKRGQDVALRCDPISGHVSLFWYQQALGQGPEFLTYFQNEAQLDKSGLPSDRFFAERPEGSVSTLKIQRTQQEDSAVYLCASSSTNTEAFFGQGTRLTVV.

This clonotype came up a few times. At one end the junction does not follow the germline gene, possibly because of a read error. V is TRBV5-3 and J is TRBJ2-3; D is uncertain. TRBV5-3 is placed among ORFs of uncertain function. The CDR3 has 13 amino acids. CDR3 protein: CASSLEQSDTQYF. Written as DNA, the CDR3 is TGTGCCAGCAGCTTGGAGCAATCAGATACGCAGTATTTT.

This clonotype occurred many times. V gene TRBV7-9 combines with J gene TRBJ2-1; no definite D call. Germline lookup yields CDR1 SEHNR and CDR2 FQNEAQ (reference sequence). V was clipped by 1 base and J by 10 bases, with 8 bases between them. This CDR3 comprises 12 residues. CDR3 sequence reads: CASSLGQSEQFF. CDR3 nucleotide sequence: TGTGCCAGCAGCTTAGGGCAGTCCGAGCAGTTCTTC.

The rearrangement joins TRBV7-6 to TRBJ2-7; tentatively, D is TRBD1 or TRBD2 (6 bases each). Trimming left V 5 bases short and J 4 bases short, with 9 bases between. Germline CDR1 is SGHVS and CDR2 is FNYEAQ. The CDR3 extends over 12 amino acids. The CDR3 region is CASSVGGYEQYV. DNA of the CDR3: TGTGCCAGCAGCGTAGGGGGGTACGAGCAGTACGTC.